A selection of T cell receptor beta chains follows, all from one sample in a study of blood T cell repertoires in COVID-19. Assay used: immunoSEQ multiplex PCR; TCRdb lists only in-frame clones, some missing. Among about 140,000 clones listed, roughly 80% were seen once. The sample comprised PBMCs or T cells enriched from blood (not recorded which). These receptors all come from a middle-aged man with acute COVID-19. CDR3s include the opening cysteine and the closing phenylalanine or tryptophan. D genes are given only for firm matches. Size is stated for part of the rows, as once, few or many counts, or as a class when the clone is expanded.

d_call: .; j_call: TRBJ1-6; v_call: TRBV4-1; clone_size: few; cdr3_aa: CASSQGGADVYNSPLHF; cdr3_nt: TGCGCCAGCAGCCAAGGTGGGGCAGACGTTTATAATTCACCCCTCCACTTT
d_call: .; j_call: TRBJ2-6; v_call: TRBV6-2/TRBV6-3; clone_size: .; cdr3_aa: CASSYMAPRANVLTF; cdr3_nt: TGTGCCAGCAGTTACATGGCCCCTCGGGCCAACGTCCTGACTTTC
d_call: .; j_call: TRBJ1-5; v_call: TRBV28; clone_size: .; cdr3_aa: CASTFEAGVVGPQHF; cdr3_nt: TGTGCCAGCACCTTTGAAGCAGGGGTTGTGGGTCCCCAGCATTTT
d_call: .; j_call: TRBJ1-3; v_call: TRBV6-5; clone_size: few; cdr3_aa: CASSYSLSGNTIYF; cdr3_nt: TGTGCCAGCAGTTATTCCCTCTCTGGAAACACCATATATTTT
d_call: .; j_call: TRBJ1-2; v_call: TRBV9; clone_size: .; cdr3_aa: CASSAELDSYGYTF; cdr3_nt: TGTGCCAGCAGCGCCGAGTTAGATTCCTATGGCTACACCTTC
d_call: TRBD1; j_call: TRBJ1-5; v_call: TRBV18; clone_size: .; cdr3_aa: CASSPDHRGVSNQPQHF; cdr3_nt: TGTGCCAGCTCACCGGATCACAGGGGTGTTAGCAATCAGCCCCAGCATTTT
d_call: .; j_call: TRBJ1-1; v_call: TRBV4-2; clone_size: .; cdr3_aa: CASSQGGTSALAFF; cdr3_nt: TGTGCCAGCAGCCAAGGGGGGACATCCGCCCTGGCTTTCTTT
d_call: .; j_call: TRBJ1-1; v_call: TRBV18; clone_size: few; cdr3_aa: CASSYSTGRDTEAFF; cdr3_nt: TGTGCCAGCTCCTACAGCACGGGGAGGGACACTGAAGCTTTCTTT
d_call: TRBD2; j_call: TRBJ2-3; v_call: TRBV7-9; clone_size: .; cdr3_aa: CAQRDGSTDTQYF; cdr3_nt: TGTGCACAGCGGGACGGTAGCACAGATACGCAGTATTTT
d_call: .; j_call: TRBJ2-5; v_call: TRBV12-3/TRBV12-4; clone_size: .; cdr3_aa: CASSLSETQYF; cdr3_nt: TGTGCCAGCAGTTTATCTGAGACCCAGTACTTC
d_call: .; j_call: TRBJ2-1; v_call: TRBV21-1; clone_size: few; cdr3_aa: CASSNEGVKWNNEQFF; cdr3_nt: TGTGCCAGCAGCAATGAGGGGGTGAAATGGAACAATGAGCAGTTCTTC
d_call: .; j_call: TRBJ2-1; v_call: TRBV5-6; clone_size: .; cdr3_aa: CASSLAFGVNYNEQFF; cdr3_nt: TGTGCCAGCAGCTTGGCCTTCGGGGTTAACTACAATGAGCAGTTCTTC
d_call: TRBD1; j_call: TRBJ2-5; v_call: TRBV7-9; clone_size: .; cdr3_aa: CASSWGQTQETQYF; cdr3_nt: TGTGCCAGCAGCTGGGGACAGACCCAAGAGACCCAGTACTTC
d_call: TRBD1; j_call: TRBJ1-2; v_call: TRBV19; clone_size: .; cdr3_aa: CASSQTGPNSHGVNYGYTF; cdr3_nt: TGTGCCAGTAGTCAGACAGGGCCAAACTCCCACGGAGTCAACTATGGCTACACCTTC
d_call: TRBD1; j_call: TRBJ1-2; v_call: TRBV6-1; clone_size: .; cdr3_aa: CASSEARGREGYTF; cdr3_nt: TGTGCCAGCAGTGAAGCCAGGGGGCGAGAAGGCTACACCTTC
d_call: .; j_call: TRBJ2-1; v_call: TRBV19; clone_size: .; cdr3_aa: CASSIAEDIGEQFF; cdr3_nt: TGTGCCAGTAGTATCGCCGAGGACATCGGTGAGCAGTTCTTC
d_call: TRBD2; j_call: TRBJ2-7; v_call: TRBV6-5; clone_size: .; cdr3_aa: CASSKREGYEQYF; cdr3_nt: TGTGCCAGCAGCAAGCGGGAGGGGTACGAGCAGTACTTC
d_call: TRBD2; j_call: TRBJ2-5; v_call: TRBV5-1; clone_size: .; cdr3_aa: CASSVIAGARETQYF; cdr3_nt: TGCGCCAGCAGCGTTATAGCGGGGGCTCGAGAGACCCAGTACTTC
d_call: .; j_call: TRBJ1-4; v_call: TRBV5-5; clone_size: few; cdr3_aa: CASSLGREEEKLFF; cdr3_nt: TGTGCCAGCAGCTTGGGAAGGGAGGAGGAAAAACTGTTTTTT
d_call: TRBD1; j_call: TRBJ1-1; v_call: TRBV7-7; clone_size: .; cdr3_aa: CVSSLGDSSNTEAFF; cdr3_nt: TGTGTCAGCAGCTTAGGGGACAGCTCGAACACTGAAGCTTTCTTT
d_call: TRBD2; j_call: TRBJ2-7; v_call: TRBV4-3; clone_size: .; cdr3_aa: CASSQDLRTSSHEQYF; cdr3_nt: TGCGCCAGCAGCCAAGACTTAAGGACTAGCTCCCACGAGCAGTACTTC
d_call: .; j_call: TRBJ2-7; v_call: TRBV5-1; clone_size: .; cdr3_aa: CASSWNNRERDEQYF; cdr3_nt: TGCGCCAGCAGCTGGAACAATCGGGAGAGAGACGAGCAGTACTTC
d_call: .; j_call: TRBJ2-3; v_call: TRBV27; clone_size: .; cdr3_aa: CASTRRGPTDTQYF; cdr3_nt: TGTGCCAGCACCCGGCGGGGGCCTACAGATACGCAGTATTTT
d_call: TRBD2; j_call: TRBJ2-2; v_call: TRBV5-5; clone_size: .; cdr3_aa: CASSQGPGGTGELFF; cdr3_nt: TGTGCCAGCAGCCAGGGCCCGGGGGGCACCGGGGAGCTGTTTTTT
d_call: .; j_call: TRBJ1-3; v_call: TRBV5-1; clone_size: .; cdr3_aa: CASSFGGSSGNTIYF; cdr3_nt: TGCGCCAGCAGCTTCGGTGGGAGCTCTGGAAACACCATATATTTT
d_call: .; j_call: TRBJ1-6; v_call: TRBV18; clone_size: .; cdr3_aa: CASSDTAQGPYNSPLHF; cdr3_nt: TGTGCCAGCTCAGATACCGCCCAGGGGCCTTATAATTCACCCCTCCACTTT
d_call: .; j_call: TRBJ2-3; v_call: TRBV5-1; clone_size: .; cdr3_aa: CASSLASGVTDTQYF; cdr3_nt: TGCGCCAGCAGCTTGGCATCAGGGGTCACAGATACGCAGTATTTT
d_call: .; j_call: TRBJ2-7; v_call: TRBV10-3; clone_size: .; cdr3_aa: CAISETTYEQYF; cdr3_nt: TGTGCCATCAGTGAGACGACTTACGAGCAGTACTTC
d_call: .; j_call: TRBJ1-4; v_call: TRBV18; clone_size: .; cdr3_aa: CASSWAVNEKLFF; cdr3_nt: TGTGCCAGCTCTTGGGCAGTTAATGAAAAACTGTTTTTT
d_call: .; j_call: TRBJ1-1; v_call: TRBV28; clone_size: .; cdr3_aa: CASTGTEAFF; cdr3_nt: TGTGCCAGCACAGGCACTGAAGCTTTCTTT
d_call: TRBD2; j_call: TRBJ2-2; v_call: TRBV30; clone_size: once; cdr3_aa: CAWNSGTSSFSAGELFF; cdr3_nt: TGTGCCTGGAACTCCGGGACTAGTTCTTTCTCAGCCGGGGAGCTGTTTTTT